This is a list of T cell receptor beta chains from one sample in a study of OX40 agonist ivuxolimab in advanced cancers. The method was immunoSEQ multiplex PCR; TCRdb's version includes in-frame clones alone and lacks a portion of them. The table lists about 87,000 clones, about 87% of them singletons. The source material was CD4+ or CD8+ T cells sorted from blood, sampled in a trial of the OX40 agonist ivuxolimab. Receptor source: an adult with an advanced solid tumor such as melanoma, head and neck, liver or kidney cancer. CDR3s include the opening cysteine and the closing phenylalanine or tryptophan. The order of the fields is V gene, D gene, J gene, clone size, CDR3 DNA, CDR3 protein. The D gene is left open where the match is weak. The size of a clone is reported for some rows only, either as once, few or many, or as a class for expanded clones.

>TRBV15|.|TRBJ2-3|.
TGTGCCACCAGCAGAGATGGTGAGGGAACAGATACGCAGTATTTT
CATSRDGEGTDTQYF
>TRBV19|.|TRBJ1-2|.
TGTGCCAGTAGTTCATCGGACAGCTATGGCTACACCTTC
CASSSSDSYGYTF
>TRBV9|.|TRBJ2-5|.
TGTGCCAGCAGCGTAGGAGGCACCCAAGAGACCCAGTACTTC
CASSVGGTQETQYF
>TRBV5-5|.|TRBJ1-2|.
TGTGCCAGCAGCTTGACGCTCTCGGGTGGCTACACCTTC
CASSLTLSGGYTF
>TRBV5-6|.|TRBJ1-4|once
TGTGCCAGCAGCTTGAAGGCAGCTGCAACTAATGAAAAACTGTTTTTT
CASSLKAAATNEKLFF
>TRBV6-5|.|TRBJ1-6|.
TGTGCCAGCAGTTACTCGGGAGGGGGTAATTCACCCCTCCACTTT
CASSYSGGGNSPLHF
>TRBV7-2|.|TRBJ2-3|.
TGTGCCAGCAGCTTAGCGGCGGACGTCCGCACAGATACGCAGTATTTT
CASSLAADVRTDTQYF
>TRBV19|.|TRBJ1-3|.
TGTGCCAGTAGTACGACAGTTAGCTCTGGAAACACCATATATTTT
CASSTTVSSGNTIYF
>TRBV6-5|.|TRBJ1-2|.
TGTGCCAGCAGTACCGGGACACGGGGAAACTATGGCTACACCTTC
CASSTGTRGNYGYTF
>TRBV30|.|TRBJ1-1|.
TGTGCCTGGGGGACTAAACACCGCCTGAAAGCTTTCTTT
CAWGTKHRLKAFF
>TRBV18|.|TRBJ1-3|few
TGTGCCAGCTCACCGGGGATCTCTGGAAACACCATATATTTT
CASSPGISGNTIYF
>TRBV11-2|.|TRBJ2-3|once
TGTGCCAGCAGCTTAAGGGGGTTGGGCACAGATACGCAGTATTTT
CASSLRGLGTDTQYF
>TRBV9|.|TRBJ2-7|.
TGTGCCAGCAGCGTAGCGGGGCGCACCTACGAGCAGTACTTC
CASSVAGRTYEQYF
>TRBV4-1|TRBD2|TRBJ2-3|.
TGCGCCAGCAGCCAAGAAGCCCAAAGCGGGAGAACCACAGATACGCAGTATTTT
CASSQEAQSGRTTDTQYF
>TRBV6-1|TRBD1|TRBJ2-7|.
TGTGCCAGCACCGGGGACAGGGCCCCCTACGAGCAGTACTTC
CASTGDRAPYEQYF
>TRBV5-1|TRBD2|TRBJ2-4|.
TGCGCCAGCAGCAAGGGGACTAGCGGTTGGGAACTTCAGTACTTC
CASSKGTSGWELQYF
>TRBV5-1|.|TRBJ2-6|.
TGCGCCAGCAGCTTGGATGCGGGACGACGGCCTGGGGCCAACGTCCTGACTTTC
CASSLDAGRRPGANVLTF
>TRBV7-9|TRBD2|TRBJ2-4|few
TGTGCCAGCAGCCGTTTCGGCGGGGGGCTAGCCAAAAACATTCAGTACTTC
CASSRFGGGLAKNIQYF
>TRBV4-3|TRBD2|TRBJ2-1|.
TGCGCCAGCAGCCAGGGCAATCCGGGACTAGCGGGGTACAATGAGCAGTTCTTC
CASSQGNPGLAGYNEQFF
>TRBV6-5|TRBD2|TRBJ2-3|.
TGTGCCAGCACTTACTATTCGCGGGGGGGCCAAGATACGCAGTATTTT
CASTYYSRGGQDTQYF
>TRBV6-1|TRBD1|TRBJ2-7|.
TGTGCCAGCAGTAGAGGACAGGGCTACGAGCAGTACTTC
CASSRGQGYEQYF
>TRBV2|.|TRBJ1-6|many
TGTGCCAGCATTGGGCCGGTTAATTCACCCCTCCACTTT
CASIGPVNSPLHF
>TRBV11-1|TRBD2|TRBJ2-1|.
TGTGCCAGCAGGTTAGCGGGTTCCTCCTACAATGAGCAGTTCTTC
CASRLAGSSYNEQFF
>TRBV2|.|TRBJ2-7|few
TGTGCCAGCAGAGATTCGGCGGGACGGAGGTCCTACGAGCAGTACTTC
CASRDSAGRRSYEQYF
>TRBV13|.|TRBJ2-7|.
TGTGCCAGCAGCTTAGTTGGGACGGCCAAAGGGGAGCAGTACTTC
CASSLVGTAKGEQYF
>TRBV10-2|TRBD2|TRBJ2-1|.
TGCGCCAGCAGACTAGCGGGTAACTACAATGAGCAGTTCTTC
CASRLAGNYNEQFF
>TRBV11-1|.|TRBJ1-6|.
TGTGCCAGCAGCTTAGTAAACTCACCCCTCCACTTT
CASSLVNSPLHF
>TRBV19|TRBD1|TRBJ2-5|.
TGTGCCAGTAGTATAGGGGGACAGGGGAGGAAGACCCAGTACTTC
CASSIGGQGRKTQYF
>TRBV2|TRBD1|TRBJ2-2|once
TGTGCCAGCAGATCCGTCGCAGGGGGCAACACCGGGGAGCTGTTTTTT
CASRSVAGGNTGELFF
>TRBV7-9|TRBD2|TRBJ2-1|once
TGTGCCAGCGAGGGTTTAGCGGGAAGAAATGAGCAGTTCTTC
CASEGLAGRNEQFF
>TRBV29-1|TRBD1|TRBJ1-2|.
TGCAGCGGTGGACAGGGTAACTATGGCTACACCTTC
CSGGQGNYGYTF
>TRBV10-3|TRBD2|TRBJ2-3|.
TGTGCCATCAGTGATTCAGCGGGGGACAATACGCAGTATTTT
CAISDSAGDNTQYF
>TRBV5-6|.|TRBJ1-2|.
TGTGCCAGCAGAAAATGGGCGGGGGACTATGGCTACACCTTC
CASRKWAGDYGYTF
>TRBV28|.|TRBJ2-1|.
TGTGCCAGCACCGGACGGCCTACGAGCTCCTACAATGAGCAGTTCTTC
CASTGRPTSSYNEQFF
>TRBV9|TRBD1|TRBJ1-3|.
TGTGCCAGCAGCGGGAGCCTCGACAGGGCTGGAAACACCATATATTTT
CASSGSLDRAGNTIYF
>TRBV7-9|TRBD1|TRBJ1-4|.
TGTGCCAGCAGTCCAGGACAGGGGAAAAATGAAAAACTGTTTTTT
CASSPGQGKNEKLFF
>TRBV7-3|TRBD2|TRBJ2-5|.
TGTGCCAGCAGCACGGATGGCGGGGGGACGAAGACCCAGTACTTC
CASSTDGGGTKTQYF
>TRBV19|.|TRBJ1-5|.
TGTGCCAGTTTAGATATAGGGGAGGGTCAGCCCCAGCATTTT
CASLDIGEGQPQHF
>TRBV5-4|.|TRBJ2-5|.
TGTGCCAGCAGCTTGGAGGTGGGGAAAGAGACCCAGTACTTC
CASSLEVGKETQYF
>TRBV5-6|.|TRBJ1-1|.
TGTGCCAGCAGCGACACGCAAAGGGTTGAAGCTTTCTTT
CASSDTQRVEAFF
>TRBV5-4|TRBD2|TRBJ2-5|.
TGTGCCAGCAGCTTGGTAGGGACTAGCGGCCGGAAGACCCAGTACTTC
CASSLVGTSGRKTQYF
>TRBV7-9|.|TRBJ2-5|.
TGTGCCAGCAGCCGAAAAGAGACCCAGTACTTC
CASSRKETQYF
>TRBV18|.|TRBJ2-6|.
TGTGCCAGCTCACCCGTGGACACGCTAAACTCTGGGGCCAACGTCCTGACTTTC
CASSPVDTLNSGANVLTF
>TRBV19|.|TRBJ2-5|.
TGTGCCAGTACCACCTATGGGGAGACCCAGTACTTC
CASTTYGETQYF
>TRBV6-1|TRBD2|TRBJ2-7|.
TGTGCCAGCAGTGAAAAGGTAGCGGGAAGGTACGAGCAGTACTTC
CASSEKVAGRYEQYF
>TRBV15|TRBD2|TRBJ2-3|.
TGTGCCACCAGTGGGACTAGCGGGTTTAGTGATACGCAGTATTTT
CATSGTSGFSDTQYF
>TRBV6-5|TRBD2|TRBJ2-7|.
TGTGCCAGCAGTGGCCAAAGCGGGGGGGGGACCTCGCGGTACTTC
CASSGQSGGGTSRYF
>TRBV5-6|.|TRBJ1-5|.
TGTGCCAGCAGCTTGGGGTCAGGGGCGGGACAGCCCCAGCATTTT
CASSLGSGAGQPQHF
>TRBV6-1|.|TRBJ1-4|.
TGTGCCAGCAGTTCGACAGGCAGCGAAAAACTGTTTTTT
CASSSTGSEKLFF